This TCR beta chain was identified during a study of regulatory T cells in long-lasting Graves disease. Study as a whole: Newly diagnosed Graves' patients took antithyroid drugs under 3 months.

CDR3 size: 14 residues. Trimming removed 6 bases from V and 8 bases from J, with 18 bases in between. Germline values: CDR1 LGHDT, CDR2 YNNKEL (reference sequence). Relying on iRepertoire HTBI primers and Arm-PCR of CDR3 regions, the team built TCR beta libraries. Each CDR3 protein gets one entry after TCRdb re-called the multiplex PCR reads with MiXCR. The repertoire holds 400,000 to 500,000 distinct CDR3 sequences, with about 15% as singletons. This clonotype was detected a few times. Time point described: newly diagnosed GD, antithyroid drugs for less than 3 months. The TCR library used RNA extracted from PBMCs. Graves' disease diagnosis used American Thyroid Association guidelines. These same data were also listed under a study on T cells in Graves' hyperthyroidism and ophthalmopathy. As that study records: Ophthalmopathy and stable hyperthyroidism were told apart by a 13 V-J model.

Specimen: peripheral blood mononuclear cells (PBMCs), collected at new diagnosis, from a patient treated with antithyroid drugs. The sequence was obtained from a woman aged 25 to 39 with Graves disease. This chain uses TRBV3-1 with TRBJ2-3; D unresolved. The CDR3 loop reads CASSMPPTVSTQYF. The CDR3 coding sequence is TGTGCCAGCAGTATGCCACCCACGGTCAGTACGCAGTATTTT.